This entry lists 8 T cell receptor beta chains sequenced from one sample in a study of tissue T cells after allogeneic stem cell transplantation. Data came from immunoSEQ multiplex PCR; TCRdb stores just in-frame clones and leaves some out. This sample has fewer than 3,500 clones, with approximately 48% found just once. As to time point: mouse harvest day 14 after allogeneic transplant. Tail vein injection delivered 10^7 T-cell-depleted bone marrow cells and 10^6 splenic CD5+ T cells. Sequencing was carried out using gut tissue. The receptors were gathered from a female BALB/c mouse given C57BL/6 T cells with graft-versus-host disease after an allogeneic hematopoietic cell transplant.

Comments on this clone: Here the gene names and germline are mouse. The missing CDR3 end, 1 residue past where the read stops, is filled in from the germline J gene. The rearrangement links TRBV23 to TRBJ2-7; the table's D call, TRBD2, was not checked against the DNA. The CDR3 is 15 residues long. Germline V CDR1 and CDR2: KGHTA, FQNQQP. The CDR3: CSSSQSKGWGYEQYF. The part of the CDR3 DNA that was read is TGCTCCAGCAGTCAATCGAAGGGCTGGGGGTATGAACAGTAC.

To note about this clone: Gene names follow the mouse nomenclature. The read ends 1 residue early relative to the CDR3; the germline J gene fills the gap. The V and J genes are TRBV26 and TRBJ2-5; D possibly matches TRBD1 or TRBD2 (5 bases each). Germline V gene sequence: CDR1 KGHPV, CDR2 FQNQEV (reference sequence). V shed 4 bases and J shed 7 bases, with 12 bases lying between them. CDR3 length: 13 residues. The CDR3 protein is CASSPPGPHTQYF. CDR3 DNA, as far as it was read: TGTGCCAGCAGTCCGCCGGGGCCCCACACCCAGTAC.

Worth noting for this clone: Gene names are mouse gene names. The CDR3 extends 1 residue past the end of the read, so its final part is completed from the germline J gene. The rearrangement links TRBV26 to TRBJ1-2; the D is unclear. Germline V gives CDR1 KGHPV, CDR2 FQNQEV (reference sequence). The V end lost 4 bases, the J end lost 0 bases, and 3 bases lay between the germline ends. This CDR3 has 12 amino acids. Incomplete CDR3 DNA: TGTGCCAGCAGTCGGACAAACTCCGACTACACC. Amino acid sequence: CASSRTNSDYT. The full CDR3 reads CASSRTNSDYTF. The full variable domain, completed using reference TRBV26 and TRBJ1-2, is NSKVIQTPRYLVKGQGQKAKMRCIPEKGHPVVFWYQQNKNNEFKFLINFQNQEVLQQIDMTEKRFSAECPSNSPCSLEIQSSEAGDSALYLCASSRTNSDYTFGSGTRLLVI.

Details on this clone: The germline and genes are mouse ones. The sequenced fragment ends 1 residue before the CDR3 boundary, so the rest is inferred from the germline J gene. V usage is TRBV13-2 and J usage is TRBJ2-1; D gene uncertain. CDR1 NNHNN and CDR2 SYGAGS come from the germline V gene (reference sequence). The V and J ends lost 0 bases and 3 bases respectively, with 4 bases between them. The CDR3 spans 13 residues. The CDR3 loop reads CASGDATYAEQFF. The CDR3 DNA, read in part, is TGTGCCAGCGGTGATGCGACCTATGCTGAGCAGTTC.

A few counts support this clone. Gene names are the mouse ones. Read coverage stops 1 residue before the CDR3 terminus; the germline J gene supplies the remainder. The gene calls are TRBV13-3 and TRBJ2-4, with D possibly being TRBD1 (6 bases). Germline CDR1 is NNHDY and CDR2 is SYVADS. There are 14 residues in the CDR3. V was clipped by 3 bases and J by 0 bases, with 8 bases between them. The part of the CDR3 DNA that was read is TGTGCCAGCAGTGCCAGGGGCAGTCAAAACACCTTGTAC. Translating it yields CASSARGSQNTLY. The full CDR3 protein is CASSARGSQNTLYF.

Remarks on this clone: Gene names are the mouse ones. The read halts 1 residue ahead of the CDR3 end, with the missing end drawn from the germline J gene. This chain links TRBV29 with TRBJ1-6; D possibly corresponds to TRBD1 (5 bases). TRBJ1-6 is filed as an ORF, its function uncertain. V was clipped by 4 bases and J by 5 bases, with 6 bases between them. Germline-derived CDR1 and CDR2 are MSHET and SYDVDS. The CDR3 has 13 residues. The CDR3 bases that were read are TGTGCTAGCAGTTCAGGGAATAATTCGCCCCTCTAC. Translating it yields CASSSGNNSPLY. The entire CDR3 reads CASSSGNNSPLYF.

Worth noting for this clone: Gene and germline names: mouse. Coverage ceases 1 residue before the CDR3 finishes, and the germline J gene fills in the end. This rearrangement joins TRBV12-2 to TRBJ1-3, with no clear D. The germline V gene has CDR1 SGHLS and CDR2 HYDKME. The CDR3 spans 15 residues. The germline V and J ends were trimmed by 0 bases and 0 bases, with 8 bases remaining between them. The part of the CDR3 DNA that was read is TGTGCCAGCTCTCTCGCGAGACGTTCTGGAAATACGCTCTAT. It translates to CASSLARRSGNTLY. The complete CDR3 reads CASSLARRSGNTLYF. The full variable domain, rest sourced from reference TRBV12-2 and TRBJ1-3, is NSGVVQSPRYIIKGKGERSILKCIPISGHLSVAWYQQTQGQELKFFIQHYDKMERDKGNLPSRFSVQQFDDYHSEMNMSALELEDSAVYFCASSLARRSGNTLYFGEGSRLIVV.

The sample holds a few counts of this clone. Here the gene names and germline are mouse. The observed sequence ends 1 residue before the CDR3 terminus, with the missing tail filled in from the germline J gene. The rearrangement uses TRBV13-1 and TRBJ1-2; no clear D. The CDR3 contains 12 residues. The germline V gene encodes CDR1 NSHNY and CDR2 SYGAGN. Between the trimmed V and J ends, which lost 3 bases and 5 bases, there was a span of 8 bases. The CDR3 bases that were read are TGTGCCAGCAGTGCGAGTAGGTCCGACTACACC. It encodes CASSASRSDYT. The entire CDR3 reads CASSASRSDYTF.